The following is a TCR beta chain sequence with its context. These data are taken from a study of blood T cell repertoires in COVID-19. The overall study: Acute-phase and convalescent COVID-19 samples originated in the United States, Italy and Spain. T cells, B-cell-depleted T cells, or PBMCs supplied cDNA or gDNA.

Participant-reported clinical history was the basis for cohort assignment. Authors' processing steps: Amplification with reference gene primers provided the estimates of nucleated cell counts. Using immunoSEQ multiplex PCR, the repertoire was profiled, and TCRdb retains in-frame clones only, with some absent. V, J and clone size derive from that table, while D and trimming were established from the DNA sequence. The table lists under 500,000 clones, roughly 85% of them singletons. Material for sequencing was PBMCs or T cells enriched from blood (not recorded which). The TCR was taken from a woman under 30 with acute COVID-19.

CDR3 sequence: CASSQITSGAYNEQFF. CDR3 in DNA: TGTGCCAGCAGCCAAATTACTAGCGGGGCCTACAATGAGCAGTTCTTC. This rearrangement joins TRBV3-1 (or the pseudogene TRBV3-2) to TRBJ2-1, with 10 bases aligning to TRBD2. V trimming: 2 bases; J trimming: 2 bases; junction bases outside the gene matches: 3. The germline CDR1 and CDR2 sequences are LGHDT and YNNKEL (reference sequence). This CDR3 comprises 16 residues.